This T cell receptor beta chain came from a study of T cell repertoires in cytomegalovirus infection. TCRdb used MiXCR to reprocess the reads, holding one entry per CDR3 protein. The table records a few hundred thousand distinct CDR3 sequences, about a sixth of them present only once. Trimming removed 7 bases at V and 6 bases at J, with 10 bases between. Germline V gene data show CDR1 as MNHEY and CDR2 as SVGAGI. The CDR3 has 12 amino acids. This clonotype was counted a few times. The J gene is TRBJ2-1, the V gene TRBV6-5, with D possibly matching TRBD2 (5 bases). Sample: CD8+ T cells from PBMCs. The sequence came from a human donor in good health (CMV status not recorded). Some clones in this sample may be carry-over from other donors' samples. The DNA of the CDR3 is TGTGCCAGCACCGACTATCGCAATGAGCAGTTCTTC. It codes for CASTDYRNEQFF.